This T cell receptor beta chain was documented in a study of CD8 T cells in ankylosing spondylitis. Study-level results: In ankylosing spondylitis blood, a motif of roughly eight highly homologous TCR beta variants appeared characteristic.

From the 5' RACE reads, TCRdb called clonotypes with MiXCR, one entry per CDR3 protein. The sample holds 450,000 to 550,000 distinct CDR3 sequences; roughly 5.2% are singletons and the top ten take roughly 3.5%. Concerning this clonotype: The target antigen is unknown.

CDR1 MGHRA and CDR2 YSYEKL come from the germline V gene. This CDR3 has 15 amino acids. Deletions cut 5 bases from V and 5 bases from J, with 18 bases between. V and J are TRBV4-1 and TRBJ2-5, with D unresolved. The specimen was blood, either unsorted or a sorted T cell fraction (not recorded which). This clonotype was obtained from a male donor with ankylosing spondylitis. The CDR3 here is CASSKLGRALETQYF. For the CDR3, the DNA is TGCGCCAGCAGCAAACTGGGTAGGGCCCTCGAGACCCAGTACTTC.